One and the same sample provided the 20 T cell receptor beta chains below, sequenced in a study of Ad26.COV2.S vaccination and SARS-CoV-2 variants. The data were produced by immunoSEQ multiplex PCR, yet TCRdb's version contains in-frame clones alone and is incomplete. The sample has about 400,000 clones, roughly 90% seen once. Treatment of the sample: around 19 received Ad26.COV2.S at low or high dose, single or two shots; roughly five received placebo; per-sample allocation not given. Specimens were obtained on day 63 following the first vaccine or placebo injection. Source: peripheral blood, taken in a trial of Ad26.COV2.S vaccine versus placebo. These receptors were obtained from a person aged 18 to 65 who received the Ad26.COV2.S COVID-19 vaccine or a placebo.

The CDR3 DNA sequence: TGTGCCAGCAGTCCGACACAGGGAGCAGGAGAGACCCAGTACTTC. As protein: CASSPTQGAGETQYF. The chain combines TRBV6-5 with TRBJ2-5; TRBD1 might be the D (6 bases). This CDR3 comprises 15 residues. V dropped 5 bases and J dropped 4 bases, with 17 bases sitting between them. CDR1 and CDR2 from the germline V gene are MNHEY and SVGAGI.

This rearrangement joins TRBV3-1 (or the pseudogene TRBV3-2) to TRBJ2-4; D gene uncertain. The CDR3 extends over 16 amino acids. CDR1 and CDR2 (germline): LGHDT, YNNKEL (reference sequence). V lost 1 base to trimming and J lost 0 bases, with 10 bases between them. DNA for the CDR3: TGTGCCAGCAGCCAAGGCCTAACTCTAGCCAAAAACATTCAGTACTTC. Protein sequence: CASSQGLTLAKNIQYF.

The rearrangement joins TRBV10-3 to TRBJ1-5, with TRBD1 identical over 9 bases. Germline values: CDR1 ENHRY, CDR2 SYGVKD. The CDR3 has 15 amino acids. Germline trimming cut 7 bases from V and 7 bases from J; bases unmatched to any gene: 11. The CDR3 here is CAINNGTGTIQPQHF. CDR3 sequence (DNA): TGTGCCATCAACAACGGGACAGGGACGATACAGCCCCAGCATTTT.

The chain couples TRBV7-6 to TRBJ2-7; TRBD1 agrees at 12 bases. Trimming removed 5 bases from V and 5 bases from J; junction bases left unmatched: 7. The CDR3 has 15 residues. Germline V gene sequence: CDR1 SGHVS, CDR2 FNYEAQ. CDR3 amino acids: CASSPGTGGVNEQYF. The DNA of the CDR3 is TGTGCCAGCAGCCCGGGGACAGGGGGCGTCAACGAGCAGTACTTC.

This chain uses TRBV5-1 with TRBJ1-3, with TRBD1 identical over 9 bases. J lost 3 bases, V lost 4 bases, and 8 bases had no gene match. The CDR3 has 16 residues. Germline-derived CDR1 and CDR2 are SGHRS and YFSETQ. The CDR3 here is CASSVEQGARGNTIYF. CDR3 nucleotide sequence: TGCGCCAGCAGCGTTGAACAGGGGGCACGTGGAAACACCATATATTTT.

The chain couples TRBV10-3 to TRBJ1-2, with D possibly matching TRBD1 (5 bases). The CDR3 loop spans 11 amino acids. V was trimmed by 8 bases and J by 6 bases, leaving 10 bases between them. CDR1 is ENHRY and CDR2 is SYGVKD in the germline V gene. The CDR3 region is CAILTENGYTF. The CDR3, as DNA: TGTGCCATCCTGACAGAGAATGGCTACACCTTC.

The CDR3 region is CASSPGTRTGELFF. CDR3 nucleotide sequence: TGTGCCAGCAGTCCCGGGACAAGGACCGGGGAGCTGTTTTTT. The V call is TRBV6-5, the J call TRBJ2-2; perhaps TRBD1 as D (6 bases). Germline lookup yields CDR1 MNHEY and CDR2 SVGAGI. Trimming cost V 5 bases and J 5 bases, with 12 bases left between them. The CDR3 sequence is 14 residues long.

This clone has a count of ten or more. The chain couples TRBV27 to TRBJ1-5, with D uncertain. In germline, CDR1 is MNHEY, CDR2 SMNVEV (reference sequence). V shed 3 bases and J shed 4 bases, with 7 bases lying between them. This CDR3 comprises 13 residues. The CDR3 loop reads CASSFGENQPQHF. As DNA, the CDR3 is TGTGCCAGCAGTTTTGGGGAGAATCAGCCCCAGCATTTT.

The gene calls are TRBV6-6 and TRBJ2-7; 12 nucleotides match TRBD2. V lost 5 bases, J lost 5 bases, and 16 bases stayed unmatched. The CDR3 runs 18 residues. Germline values: CDR1 MNHNY, CDR2 SVGAGI (reference sequence). The CDR3 DNA sequence: TGTGCCAGCAGTCCCTTCCTAGCGGGAGGGTATCAGGCCGACGAGCAGTACTTC. Protein product: CASSPFLAGGYQADEQYF.

The rearrangement links TRBV18 to TRBJ2-3; the D gene is possibly TRBD1 (5 bases). The CDR3 loop spans 15 amino acids. With 0 bases removed from V and 1 base from J, the gap between germline ends came to 8 bases. Germline V lookup: CDR1 KGHSH, CDR2 LQKENI. The CDR3 sequence: CASSPPSTGTDTQYF. The CDR3 DNA is TGTGCCAGCTCACCACCATCGACAGGCACAGATACGCAGTATTTT.

This chain links TRBV19 with TRBJ2-3, with 8 bases fitting TRBD1. CDR3 length equals 15 residues. Germline-derived CDR1 and CDR2 are LNHDA and SQIVND (reference sequence). V dropped 9 bases and J dropped 4; count of bases not matched to a gene: 12. The CDR3 DNA reads as TGTGCCAGCCGTTTTATGTCAGGGGGCGCAGATACGCAGTATTTT. It yields the protein CASRFMSGGADTQYF.

The rearrangement uses TRBV29-1 and TRBJ2-1; possible D gene TRBD2, 5 bases. This CDR3 spans 13 amino acids. Trimming removed 4 bases from V and 8 bases from J, with 15 bases in between. In germline, CDR1 is SQVTM, CDR2 ANQGSEA. This chain's CDR3 is CSVGDRGPHEQFF. In DNA, the CDR3 is TGCAGCGTTGGTGACCGAGGGCCCCATGAGCAGTTCTTC.

The chain employs TRBV30 and TRBJ1-2, with a possible D match to TRBD1 (6 bases). V was trimmed by 0 bases and J by 2 bases, leaving 13 bases between them. The CDR3 loop spans 15 amino acids. The germline gives CDR1 GTSNPN, CDR2 SVGIG (reference sequence). The CDR3 DNA reads TGTGCCTGGAGTGTACAACAGGGCCGAAACTATGGCTACACCTTC. It specifies CAWSVQQGRNYGYTF.

The rearrangement uses TRBV6-5 and TRBJ1-5; TRBD1 aligns across 8 bases. Germline loops: CDR1 MNHEY, CDR2 SVGAGI. Trimming at V came to 6 bases and at J to 7 bases, leaving 8 bases not matched to a gene. The CDR3 is made up of 14 amino acids. In DNA form, the CDR3 reads TGTGCCAGCAGCCTCCAGGGGGCGGCCCAGCCCCAGCATTTT. It yields the protein CASSLQGAAQPQHF.

The V gene is TRBV15, the J gene TRBJ2-7, with D possibly being TRBD1 (5 bases). The CDR3 runs to 16 residues. The germline V and J ends were trimmed by 0 bases and 7 bases, with 19 bases remaining between them. CDR1 LNHNV and CDR2 YYDKDF come from the germline V gene (reference sequence). The CDR3, as DNA: TGTGCCACCAGCAGAGATAAGGGGCCAACGGTCGGGGAGCAGTACTTC. Amino acid sequence: CATSRDKGPTVGEQYF.

The V gene is TRBV6-5, the J gene TRBJ1-5, with TRBD1 as a possible D gene (5 bases). V lost 6 bases and J 5 bases, leaving 14 bases between the germline ends. The CDR3 covers 14 residues. CDR1 is MNHEY, CDR2 SVGAGI, per germline. The CDR3 region is CASSRAGGDQPQHF. In DNA form, the CDR3 reads TGTGCCAGCAGCCGGGCGGGGGGTGATCAGCCCCAGCATTTT.

J is TRBJ1-1 and V is TRBV5-1, with TRBD1 identical over 7 bases. V shed 4 bases and J 4 bases; nucleotides not matched to a gene: 7. The V gene's germline CDR1 is SGHRS and CDR2 YFSETQ. The CDR3 loop spans 14 amino acids. The DNA for the CDR3 is TGCGCCAGCAGCCCGGGACAGAGGGGCACTGAAGCTTTCTTT. As protein: CASSPGQRGTEAFF.

The chain links TRBV4-1 to TRBJ1-1; D remains ambiguous. The length of the CDR3 is 15 residues. The germline V gene has CDR1 MGHRA and CDR2 YSYEKL. V was clipped by 4 bases and J by 0 bases, with 12 bases between them. CDR3 sequence: CASSRTVFMNTEAFF. CDR3 DNA sequence: TGCGCCAGCAGCCGGACGGTTTTCATGAACACTGAAGCTTTCTTT.

This clone appeared a single time. The chain joins TRBV5-1 to TRBJ1-2; the match to TRBD1 covers 7 bases. Germline loops: CDR1 SGHRS, CDR2 YFSETQ. This CDR3 region has 12 residues. Losses at the gene ends were 4 bases for V and 6 bases for J; bases not matched to a gene: 3. The CDR3 sequence: CASSVTGNGYTF. In DNA form, the CDR3 reads TGCGCCAGCAGCGTGACAGGGAATGGCTACACCTTC.

This clone was recorded a few times. The rearrangement links TRBV29-1 to TRBJ2-2; D is unresolved. CDR3 size: 12 residues. The V gene lost 3 bases and the J gene lost 2 bases, with 4 bases spanning the gap. Germline assignment: CDR1 SQVTM and CDR2 ANQGSEA. The CDR3 coding sequence is TGCAGCGTTGACAAAAACACCGGGGAGCTGTTTTTT. Translated: CSVDKNTGELFF.